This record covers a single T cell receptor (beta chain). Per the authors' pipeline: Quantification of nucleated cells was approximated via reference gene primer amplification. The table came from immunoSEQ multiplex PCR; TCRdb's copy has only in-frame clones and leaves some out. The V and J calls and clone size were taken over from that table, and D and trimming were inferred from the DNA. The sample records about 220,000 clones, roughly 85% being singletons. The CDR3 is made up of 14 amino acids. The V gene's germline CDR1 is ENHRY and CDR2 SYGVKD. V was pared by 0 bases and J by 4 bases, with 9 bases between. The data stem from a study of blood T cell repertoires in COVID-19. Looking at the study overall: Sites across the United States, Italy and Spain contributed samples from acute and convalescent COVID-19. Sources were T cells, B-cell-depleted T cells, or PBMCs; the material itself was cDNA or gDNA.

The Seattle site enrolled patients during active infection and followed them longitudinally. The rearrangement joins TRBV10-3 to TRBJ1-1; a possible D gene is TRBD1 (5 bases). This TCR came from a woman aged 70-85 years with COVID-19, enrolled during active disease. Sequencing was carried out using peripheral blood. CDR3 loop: CAISESEGRTEAFF. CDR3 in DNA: TGTGCCATCAGTGAGTCGGAGGGGCGCACTGAAGCTTTCTTT.